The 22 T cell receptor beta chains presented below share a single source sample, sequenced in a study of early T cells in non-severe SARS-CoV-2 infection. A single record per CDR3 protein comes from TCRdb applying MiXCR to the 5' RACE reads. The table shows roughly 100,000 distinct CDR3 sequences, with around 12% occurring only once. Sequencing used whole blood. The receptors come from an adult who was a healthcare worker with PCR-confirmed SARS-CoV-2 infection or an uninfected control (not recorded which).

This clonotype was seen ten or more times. The CDR3 is CAISETWEQFF. CDR3 nucleotide sequence: TGTGCCATCAGTGAAACTTGGGAGCAGTTCTTC. The chain recombines TRBV10-3 with TRBJ2-1; D not certain. CDR1 and CDR2 from the germline V gene are ENHRY and SYGVKD. The V end was cut by 3 bases, the J end by 10 bases, with 7 bases between. This CDR3 contains 11 residues.

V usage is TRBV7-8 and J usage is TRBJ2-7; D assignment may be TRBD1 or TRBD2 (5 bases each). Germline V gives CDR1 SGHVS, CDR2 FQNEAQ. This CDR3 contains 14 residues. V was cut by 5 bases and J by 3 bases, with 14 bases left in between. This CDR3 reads CASSRTRDRYEQYF. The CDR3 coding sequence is TGTGCCAGCAGCCGGACGAGGGACCGCTACGAGCAGTACTTC.

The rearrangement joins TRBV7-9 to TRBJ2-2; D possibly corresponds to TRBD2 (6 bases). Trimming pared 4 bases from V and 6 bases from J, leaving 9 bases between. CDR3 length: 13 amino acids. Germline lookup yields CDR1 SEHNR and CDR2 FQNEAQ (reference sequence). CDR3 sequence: CASSSPGAGELFF. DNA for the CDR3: TGTGCCAGCAGCTCCCCGGGAGCCGGGGAGCTGTTTTTT.

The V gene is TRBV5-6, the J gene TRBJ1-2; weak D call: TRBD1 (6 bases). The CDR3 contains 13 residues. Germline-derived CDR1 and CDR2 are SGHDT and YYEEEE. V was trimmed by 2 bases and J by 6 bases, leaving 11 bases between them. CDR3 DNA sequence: TGTGCCAGCAGCTTAGGACAGAGGGATGGCTACACCTTC. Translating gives CASSLGQRDGYTF.

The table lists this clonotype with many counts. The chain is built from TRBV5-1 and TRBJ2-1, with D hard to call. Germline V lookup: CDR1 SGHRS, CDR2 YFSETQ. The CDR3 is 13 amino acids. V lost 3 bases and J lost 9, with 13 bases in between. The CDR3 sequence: CASSSVRMGEQFF. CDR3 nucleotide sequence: TGCGCCAGCAGCTCGGTTCGGATGGGTGAGCAGTTCTTC. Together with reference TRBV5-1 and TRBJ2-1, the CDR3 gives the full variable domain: KAGVTQTPRYLIKTRGQQVTLSCSPISGHRSVSWYQQTPGQGLQFLFEYFSETQRNKGNFPGRFSGRQFSNSRSEMNVSTLELGDSALYLCASSSVRMGEQFFGPGTRLTVL.

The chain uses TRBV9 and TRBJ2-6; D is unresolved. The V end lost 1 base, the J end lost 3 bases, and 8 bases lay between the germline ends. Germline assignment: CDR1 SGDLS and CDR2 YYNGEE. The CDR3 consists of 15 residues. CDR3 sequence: CASSVLISGANVLTF. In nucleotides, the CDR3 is TGTGCCAGCAGCGTACTGATCAGTGGGGCCAACGTCCTGACTTTC.

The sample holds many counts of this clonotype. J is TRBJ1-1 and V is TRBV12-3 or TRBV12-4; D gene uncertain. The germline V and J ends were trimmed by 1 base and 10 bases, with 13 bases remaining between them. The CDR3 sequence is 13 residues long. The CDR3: CASSLETYGGAFF. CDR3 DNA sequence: TGTGCCAGCAGTTTAGAAACTTATGGTGGAGCTTTCTTT.

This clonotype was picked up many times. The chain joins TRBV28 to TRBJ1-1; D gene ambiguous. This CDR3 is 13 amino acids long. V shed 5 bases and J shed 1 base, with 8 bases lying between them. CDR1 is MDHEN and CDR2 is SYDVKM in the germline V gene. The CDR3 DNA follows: TGTGCCAGCAGTCACAACAGGAACACTGAAGCTTTCTTT. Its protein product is CASSHNRNTEAFF. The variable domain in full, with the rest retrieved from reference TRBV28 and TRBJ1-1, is DVKVTQSSRYLVKRTGEKVFLECVQDMDHENMFWYRQDPGLGLRLIYFSYDVKMKEKGDIPEGYSVSREKKERFSLILESASTNQTSMYLCASSHNRNTEAFFGQGTRLTVV.

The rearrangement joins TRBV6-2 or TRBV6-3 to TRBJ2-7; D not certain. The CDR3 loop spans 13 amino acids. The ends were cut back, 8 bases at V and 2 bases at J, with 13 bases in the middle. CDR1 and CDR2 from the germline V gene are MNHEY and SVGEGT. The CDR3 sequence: CASAQPGAYEQYF. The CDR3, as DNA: TGTGCCAGCGCCCAACCTGGGGCCTACGAGCAGTACTTC.

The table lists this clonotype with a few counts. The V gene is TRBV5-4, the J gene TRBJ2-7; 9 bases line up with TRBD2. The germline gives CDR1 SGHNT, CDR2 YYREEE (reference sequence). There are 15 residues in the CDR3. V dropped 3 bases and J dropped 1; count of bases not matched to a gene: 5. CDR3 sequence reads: CASSSSGTLSYEQYF. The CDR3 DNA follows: TGTGCCAGCAGCTCTAGCGGGACCCTATCCTACGAGCAGTACTTC. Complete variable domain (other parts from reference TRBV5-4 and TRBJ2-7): ETGVTQSPTHLIKTRGQQVTLRCSSQSGHNTVSWYQQALGQGPQFIFQYYREEENGRGNFPPRFSGLQFPNYSSELNVNALELDDSALYLCASSSSGTLSYEQYFGPGTRLTVT.

The CDR3 region is CSVVSREIGELFF. For the CDR3, the DNA is TGCAGCGTTGTCTCCAGGGAAATCGGGGAGCTGTTTTTT. The rearrangement joins TRBV29-1 to TRBJ2-2, with D possibly matching TRBD1 (5 bases). V lost 4 bases and J lost 7, with 13 bases in between. The germline CDR1 and CDR2 sequences are SQVTM and ANQGSEA. This CDR3 is 13 amino acids long.

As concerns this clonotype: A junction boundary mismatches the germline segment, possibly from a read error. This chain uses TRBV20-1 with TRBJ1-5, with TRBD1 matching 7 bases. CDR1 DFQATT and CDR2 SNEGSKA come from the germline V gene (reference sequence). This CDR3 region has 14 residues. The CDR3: CRASNRGNNQPQHF. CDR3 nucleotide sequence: TGCAGAGCTAGTAACAGGGGAAACAATCAGCCCCAGCATTTT.

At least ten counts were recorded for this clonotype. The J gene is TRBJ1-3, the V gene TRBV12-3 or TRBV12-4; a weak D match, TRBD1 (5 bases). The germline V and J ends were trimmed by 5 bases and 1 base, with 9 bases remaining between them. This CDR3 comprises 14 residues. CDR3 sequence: CASSEGVSGNTIYF. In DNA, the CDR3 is TGTGCCAGCAGTGAAGGGGTTTCTGGAAACACCATATATTTT.

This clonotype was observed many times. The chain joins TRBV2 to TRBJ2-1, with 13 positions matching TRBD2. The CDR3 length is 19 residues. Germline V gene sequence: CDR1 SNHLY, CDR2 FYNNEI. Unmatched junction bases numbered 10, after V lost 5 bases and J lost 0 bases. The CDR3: CASSKTSGRLVSSYNEQFF. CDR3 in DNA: TGTGCCAGCAGTAAGACTAGCGGGAGGCTTGTTAGCTCCTACAATGAGCAGTTCTTC. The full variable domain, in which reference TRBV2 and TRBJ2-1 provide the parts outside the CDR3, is EPEVTQTPSHQVTQMGQEVILRCVPISNHLYFYWYRQILGQKVEFLVSFYNNEISEKSEIFDDQFSVERPDGSNFTLKIRSTKLEDSAMYFCASSKTSGRLVSSYNEQFFGPGTRLTVL.

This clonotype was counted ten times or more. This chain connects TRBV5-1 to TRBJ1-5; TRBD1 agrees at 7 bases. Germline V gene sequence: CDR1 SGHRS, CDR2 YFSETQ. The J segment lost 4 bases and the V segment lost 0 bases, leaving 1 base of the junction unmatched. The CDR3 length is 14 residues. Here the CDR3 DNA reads TGCGCCAGCAGCTTGGGGGGACAGAATCAGCCCCAGCATTTT. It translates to CASSLGGQNQPQHF. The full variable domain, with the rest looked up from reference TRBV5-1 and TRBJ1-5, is KAGVTQTPRYLIKTRGQQVTLSCSPISGHRSVSWYQQTPGQGLQFLFEYFSETQRNKGNFPGRFSGRQFSNSRSEMNVSTLELGDSALYLCASSLGGQNQPQHFGDGTRLSIL.

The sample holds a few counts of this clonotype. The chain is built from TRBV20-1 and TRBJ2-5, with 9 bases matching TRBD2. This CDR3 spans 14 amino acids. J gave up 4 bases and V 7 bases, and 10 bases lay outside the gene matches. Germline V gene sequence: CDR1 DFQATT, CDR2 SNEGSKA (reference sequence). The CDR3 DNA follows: TGCAGTGTTGTAGAGGGACTAGCAACAGAGACCCAGTACTTC. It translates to CSVVEGLATETQYF.

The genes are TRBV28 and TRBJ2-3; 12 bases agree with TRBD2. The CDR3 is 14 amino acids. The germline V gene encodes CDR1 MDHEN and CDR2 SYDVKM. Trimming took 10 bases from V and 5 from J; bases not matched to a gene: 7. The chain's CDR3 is CATRLAGDRDTQYF. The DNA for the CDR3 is TGTGCCACCAGACTAGCGGGAGACAGAGATACGCAGTATTTT.

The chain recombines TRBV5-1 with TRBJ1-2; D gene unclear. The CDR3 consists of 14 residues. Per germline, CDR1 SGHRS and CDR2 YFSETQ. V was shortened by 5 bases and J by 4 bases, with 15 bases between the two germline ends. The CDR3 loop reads CASRPYPEGYGYTF. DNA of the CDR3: TGCGCCAGCAGGCCCTATCCAGAGGGCTATGGCTACACCTTC.

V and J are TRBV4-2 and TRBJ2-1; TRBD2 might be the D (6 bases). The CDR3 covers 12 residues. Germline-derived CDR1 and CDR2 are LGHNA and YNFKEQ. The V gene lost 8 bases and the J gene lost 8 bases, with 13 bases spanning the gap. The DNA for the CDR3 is TGTGCCAGCCGGGGGAAGGGCGATGAGCAGTTCTTC. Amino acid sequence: CASRGKGDEQFF.

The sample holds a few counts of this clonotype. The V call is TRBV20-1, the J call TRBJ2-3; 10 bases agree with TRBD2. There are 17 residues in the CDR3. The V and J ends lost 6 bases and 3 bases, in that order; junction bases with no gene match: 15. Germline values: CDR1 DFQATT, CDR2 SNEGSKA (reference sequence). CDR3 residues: CSALNGLAGEVTDTQYF. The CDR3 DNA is TGCAGTGCCCTCAACGGGCTAGCGGGAGAGGTTACAGATACGCAGTATTTT.

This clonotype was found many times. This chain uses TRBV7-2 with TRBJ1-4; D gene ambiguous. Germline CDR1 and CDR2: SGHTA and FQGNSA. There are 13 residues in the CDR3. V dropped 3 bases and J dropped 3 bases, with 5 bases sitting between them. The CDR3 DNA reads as TGTGCCAGCAGCTTTTTGCCTAATGAAAAACTGTTTTTT. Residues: CASSFLPNEKLFF.

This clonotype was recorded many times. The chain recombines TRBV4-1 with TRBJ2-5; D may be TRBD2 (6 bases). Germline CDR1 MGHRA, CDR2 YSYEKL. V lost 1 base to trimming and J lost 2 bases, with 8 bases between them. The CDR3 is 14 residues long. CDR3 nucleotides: TGCGCCAGCAGCCAAGCCGGGGGTCAAGAGACCCAGTACTTC. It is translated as CASSQAGGQETQYF.